The TCR beta chain described here comes from a study of blood T cell repertoires in COVID-19 (dated by TCRdb to about 2020). The study in broad terms: Samples from collaborators originated in the United States, Italy and Spain and spanned both the acute and convalescent phases of COVID-19. A de-identified subject ID, COVID-19 status, age in years and sex were almost always included in the sample metadata. The repertoires were released in a freely available public database meant as a resource for research on the immune response to SARS-CoV-2. Subjects who had been exposed to COVID-19, were actively infected with it, or had recovered from it provided the deeply sampled blood TCRbeta repertoires that made up the dataset. Where HLA class I and class II types were available, the types were taken from metadata supplied by the sample provider, not from assay-based typing. The material from the prospective study consisted of cDNA or gDNA derived from T cells, B-cell-depleted T cells, or PBMCs. Samples were obtained from the ongoing ImmuneRACE study (first 160 participants) and from some 1,300 subjects provided by 6 global collaborators. Study-level results and caveats: Clinical and demographic metadata were provided uncurated, with the amount varying by source and participant.

For this clone: The target of this receptor is not known. No much larger clone exists at a distance of one base, and base qualities are not known.

The immunoSEQ Assay, a bias-controlled multiplex PCR, was used to amplify TCRbeta CDR3 regions from genomic DNA. On the authors' methods: The number of nucleated cells in each sample was estimated from the amplification of reference gene primers within the assay. To quantify the absolute abundance of each unique TCRbeta CDR3 rearrangement, sequence reads were collapsed and filtered. For each sample, productive Simpson clonality was calculated as the square root of Simpson's diversity index across productive rearrangements. In its TCRdb copy, this immuneACCESS table keeps in-frame sequences only and misses some clones. Where compared with another copy, unresolved V genes explain less than half of these, and the others have no known cause. V, J and clone size derive from that table, while D and trimming were established from the DNA sequence. Across this sample there are over 20,000 clones, with approximately 72% seen only once. Over 6.5% of the sample goes to the ten largest clones.

Trimming costs V 6 bases and J 1 base, and their ends lie 12 bases apart. The germline V gene sets CDR1 to SQVTM and CDR2 to ANQGSEA. The CDR3 runs 13 residues from the cysteine to the phenylalanine. Only the CDR3 DNA is retained, 39 bases long and in frame from the first base. One collaborating source in Seattle enrolled patients while the patients were actively infected and followed the patients over time throughout the course of disease. Collaborating institutions collected whole blood in K2EDTA tubes following their own protocols. For TCRbeta analysis, collaborator samples were shipped as frozen whole blood, as isolated PBMCs, or as DNA extracted from either sample type.

The rearranged segments are TRBV29-1 and TRBJ1-1, with a weak D call of TRBD1 (6 bases match). The TCR originated in a man aged 50 to 60 with COVID-19, enrolled during active disease. Sample: peripheral blood. The CDR3 reads CSVTGTWNTEAFF. The sequenced DNA is TGCAGCGTCACAGGGACATGGAACACTGAAGCTTTCTTT.